These T cell receptor beta chains were read from a single sample in a study of breast tumors, draining lymph nodes, adjacent tissues. TCRdb fed the multiplex PCR reads into MiXCR, producing one record per CDR3 protein. The table includes approximately 130,000 distinct CDR3 sequences, 20% to 25% detected once. The sequencing input was axillary lymph node tissue. The source of these receptors is a female donor with breast cancer. Some clones in this sample may be carry-over from other donors' samples. The CDR3 runs from the conserved cysteine through the conserved F or W.

v_call cdr3_aa
TRBV7-2 CASSLVGLEGLAGVFSDTQYF
TRBV5-4 CASSPSAKPLYEQYF
TRBV28 CASSVGGADTQYF
TRBV18 CASSQIQGVSYEQYF
TRBV7-6 CASSRGQGNEQYF
TRBV5-4 CASSLGGLVDEQYF
TRBV6-5 CASSYTGTGIYEQYF
TRBV20-1 CSARAGGGIDTQYF
TRBV27 CASGKLAGGPNEQFF
TRBV19 CAGSTRSRGADAQYF
TRBV5-1 CASSPGQGPGYTF
TRBV7-9 CASSLYSTGELFF
TRBV7-8 CASSLAYRGETQYF
TRBV6-1 CASTQGQGGDEQYF
TRBV6-1 CASTPRRGGKYEQYF
TRBV28 CASSLFQEPETQYF
TRBV20-1 CSAGTGGALPGTYNEQFF
TRBV20-1 CSASIPRREQGTYEQYF
TRBV10-3 CAISESTRGTMAGANVLTF
TRBV10-3 CAISTAENQPQHF
TRBV11-2 CASSLWTDTQYF
TRBV12-3/TRBV12-4 CASRSGTGEPEQFF
TRBV12-3/TRBV12-4 CASSPRAGSDTQYF
TRBV7-8 CASSYLETQYF
TRBV6-2/TRBV6-3 CASTWGVRNKQFF
TRBV2 CASSAQASTDTQYF
TRBV7-8 CASSLSPYSGQGVRQPQHF